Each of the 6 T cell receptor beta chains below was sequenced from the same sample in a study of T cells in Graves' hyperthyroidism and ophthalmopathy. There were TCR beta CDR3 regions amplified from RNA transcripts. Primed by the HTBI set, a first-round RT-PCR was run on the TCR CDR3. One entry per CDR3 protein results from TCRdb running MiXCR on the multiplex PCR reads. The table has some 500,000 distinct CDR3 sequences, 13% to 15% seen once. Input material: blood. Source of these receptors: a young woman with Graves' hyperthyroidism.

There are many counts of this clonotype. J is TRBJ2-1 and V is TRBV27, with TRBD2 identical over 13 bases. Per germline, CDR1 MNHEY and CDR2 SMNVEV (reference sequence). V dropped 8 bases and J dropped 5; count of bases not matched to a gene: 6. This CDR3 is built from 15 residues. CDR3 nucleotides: TGTGCCAGCGGAAGGGGGACTAGCGGGAACAATGAGCAGTTCTTC. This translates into CASGRGTSGNNEQFF.

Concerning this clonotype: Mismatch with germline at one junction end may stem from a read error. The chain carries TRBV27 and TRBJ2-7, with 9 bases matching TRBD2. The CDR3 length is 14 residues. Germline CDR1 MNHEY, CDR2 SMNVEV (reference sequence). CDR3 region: CASSRLAGSYEQHF. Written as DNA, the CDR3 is TGTGCCAGCAGTAGGCTAGCGGGATCCTACGAGCAGCACTTC.

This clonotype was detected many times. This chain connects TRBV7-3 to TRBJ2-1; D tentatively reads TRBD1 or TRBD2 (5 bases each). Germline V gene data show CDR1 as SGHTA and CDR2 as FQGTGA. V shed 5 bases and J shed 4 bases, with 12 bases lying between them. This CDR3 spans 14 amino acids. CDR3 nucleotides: TGTGCCAGCAGCCCCCGGGACCGATACAATGAGCAGTTCTTC. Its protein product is CASSPRDRYNEQFF. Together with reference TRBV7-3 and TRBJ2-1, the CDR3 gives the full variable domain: GAGVSQTPSNKVTEKGKYVELRCDPISGHTALYWYRQSLGQGPEFLIYFQGTGAADDSGLPNDRFFAVRPEGSVSTLKIQRTERGDSAVYLCASSPRDRYNEQFFGPGTRLTVL.

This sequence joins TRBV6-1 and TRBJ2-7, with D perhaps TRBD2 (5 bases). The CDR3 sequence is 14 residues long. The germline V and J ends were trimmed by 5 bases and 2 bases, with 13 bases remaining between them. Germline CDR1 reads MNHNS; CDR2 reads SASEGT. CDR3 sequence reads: CASSKTTEPYEQYV. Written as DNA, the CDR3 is TGTGCCAGCAGTAAGACTACTGAACCCTACGAGCAGTACGTC.

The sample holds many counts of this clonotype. The CDR3 nucleotides read TGTGCCAGCAGTGAAAGAGGCGCAGGCTCCTACGAGCAGTACGTC. Translating it yields CASSERGAGSYEQYV. This chain connects TRBV2 to TRBJ2-7; D remains ambiguous. Deletions cut 2 bases from V and 0 bases from J, with 11 bases between. This CDR3 has 15 amino acids. Germline values: CDR1 SNHLY, CDR2 FYNNEI.

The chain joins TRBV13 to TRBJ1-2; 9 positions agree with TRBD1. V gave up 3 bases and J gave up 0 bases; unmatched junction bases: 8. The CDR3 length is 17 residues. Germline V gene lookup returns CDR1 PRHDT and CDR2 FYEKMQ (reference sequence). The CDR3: CASSFGQGRIANYGYTF. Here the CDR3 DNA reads TGTGCCAGCAGCTTTGGACAGGGGCGTATTGCTAACTATGGCTACACCTTC.